One and the same sample provided the 18 T cell receptor beta chains below, sequenced in a study of T cells in Graves' hyperthyroidism and ophthalmopathy. RNA transcripts were the template for amplifying TCR beta CDR3 regions. TCR CDR3 regions were first amplified by RT-PCR with HTBI primers. TCRdb re-called the multiplex PCR reads through MiXCR, storing one row per CDR3 protein. Among 500,000 to 650,000 distinct CDR3 sequences, approximately 20% were seen once, and the ten largest hold over 45%. Sequenced: blood. Receptor source: a man aged 35 to 55 with Graves' ophthalmopathy.

This clonotype was seen ten or more times. This rearrangement joins TRBV6-5 to TRBJ1-6; D may be TRBD1 (5 bases). Germline CDR1 is MNHEY and CDR2 is SVGAGI. Trimming took 7 bases from V and 4 from J, leaving 14 bases between them. The CDR3 covers 15 residues. The CDR3 spells CASKLGRDYNSPLHF. DNA of the CDR3: TGTGCCAGCAAGCTAGGCAGGGATTATAATTCACCCCTCCACTTT.

Of note for this clonotype: A much larger clone sits a single nucleotide away, making a read error possible. The rearrangement joins TRBV5-6 to TRBJ1-5, with a possible D match to TRBD1 (5 bases). The germline V gene has CDR1 SGHDT and CDR2 YYEEEE. This CDR3 is 15 amino acids long. V was cut by 6 bases and J by 4 bases, with 17 bases left in between. CDR3 protein: CASTEGTGKNQPQHF. The CDR3 DNA follows: TGTGCCAGCACCGAGGGGACGGGGAAGAATCAGCCCCAGCATTTT. Variable domain in full (rest from reference TRBV5-6 and TRBJ1-5): DAGVTQSPTHLIKTRGQQVTLRCSPKSGHDTVSWYQQALGQGPQFIFQYYEEEERQRGNFPDRFSGHQFPNYSSELNVNALLLGDSALYLCASTEGTGKNQPQHFGDGTRLSIL.

This clonotype was detected only once. The rearrangement uses TRBV10-3 and TRBJ2-1; 9 bases line up with TRBD1. The junction had 14 bases not matched to a gene; V was cut back by 1 base and J by 10 bases. The CDR3 length is 17 residues. Germline CDR1 is ENHRY and CDR2 is SYGVKD. The CDR3 is CAISEFLGGQGTSEQFF. As DNA, the CDR3 is TGTGCCATCAGTGAGTTTTTAGGGGGACAGGGCACGTCCGAGCAGTTCTTC.

This clonotype was recorded at least ten times. The chain recombines TRBV2 with TRBJ2-7, with a possible D match to TRBD2 (6 bases). V shed 6 bases and J shed 7 bases, with 19 bases lying between them. CDR3 length: 14 residues. The V gene's germline CDR1 is SNHLY and CDR2 FYNNEI. This CDR3 reads CASRVGGKTGEQYF. As DNA, the CDR3 is TGTGCCAGCAGAGTAGGAGGGAAGACGGGGGAGCAGTACTTC.

This rearrangement joins TRBV18 to TRBJ2-5; D remains unclear. The CDR3 has 13 amino acids. Trimming cost V 0 bases and J 3 bases, with 5 bases left between them. From germline, CDR1 is KGHSH and CDR2 LQKENI. CDR3 in amino acids: CASSPPTEETQYF. The CDR3 DNA follows: TGTGCCAGCTCACCACCGACGGAAGAGACCCAGTACTTC.

This clonotype occurred many times. The chain joins TRBV11-2 to TRBJ2-1; D unresolved. Germline V lookup: CDR1 SGHAT, CDR2 FQNNGV. Trimming left V 5 bases short and J 1 base short, with 12 bases between. This CDR3 has 15 residues. The CDR3 DNA reads TGTGCCAGCAGCCCTCACAGATATTCCTACAATGAGCAGTTCTTC. Its translation: CASSPHRYSYNEQFF.

The rearrangement links TRBV5-5 to TRBJ1-3; D is possibly TRBD1 (5 bases). Germline CDR1 SGHKS, CDR2 YYEKEE (reference sequence). The CDR3 has 17 amino acids. V was clipped by 1 base and J by 4 bases, with 18 bases between them. The CDR3 nucleotides read TGTGCCAGCAGCTTGTCTGTTTCAGGGAGGAGCGGAAACACCATATATTTT. Amino acid sequence: CASSLSVSGRSGNTIYF. The full variable domain, with the rest looked up from reference TRBV5-5 and TRBJ1-3, is DAGVTQSPTHLIKTRGQQVTLRCSPISGHKSVSWYQQVLGQGPQFIFQYYEKEERGRGNFPDRFSARQFPNYSSELNVNALLLGDSALYLCASSLSVSGRSGNTIYFGEGSWLTVV.

This clonotype was counted between two and nine times. This may come from a read error, since a much larger clone is one base off. The rearrangement uses TRBV2 and TRBJ2-1; D possibly corresponds to TRBD1 (6 bases). CDR1 SNHLY and CDR2 FYNNEI come from the germline V gene. CDR3 length: 13 residues. For the CDR3, the DNA is TGTGTCAGCAGTGCGGACAGAGAGGTTGAGCAGTTCTTC. This sequence encodes CVSSADREVEQFF.

J is TRBJ2-1 and V is TRBV18, with 10 positions matching TRBD1. J lost 6 bases, V lost 5 bases, and 4 bases had no gene match. The CDR3 is made up of 14 amino acids. Germline loops: CDR1 KGHSH, CDR2 LQKENI. CDR3 bases: TGTGCCAGCTCATTGGACAGGGGGACCAATGAGCAGTTCTTC. Translating it yields CASSLDRGTNEQFF.

This sequence joins TRBV7-6 and TRBJ1-5; D possibly corresponds to TRBD1 (5 bases). V was cut by 3 bases and J by 6 bases, with 15 bases left in between. Per the germline V gene, CDR1 is SGHVS and CDR2 is FNYEAQ. This CDR3 spans 15 amino acids. The CDR3 spells CASSFRAGGSQPQHF. In DNA, the CDR3 is TGTGCCAGCAGCTTTAGGGCCGGGGGGAGTCAGCCCCAGCATTTT.

This chain uses TRBV19 with TRBJ2-2, with D perhaps matching TRBD1 (6 bases). V was clipped by 5 bases and J by 0 bases, with 13 bases between them. Germline assignment: CDR1 LNHDA and CDR2 SQIVND (reference sequence). This CDR3 region has 16 residues. The CDR3 sequence: CASSFLRGANTGELFF. Here the CDR3 DNA reads TGTGCCAGTAGTTTTCTCAGGGGAGCGAACACCGGGGAGCTGTTTTTT.

This clonotype has a handful of counts. The chain recombines TRBV7-8 with TRBJ2-7, with 13 bases fitting TRBD2. CDR1 and CDR2 (germline): SGHVS, FQNEAQ. After removal of 6 bases from V and 5 bases from J, the junction contained 16 bases not matched to a gene. The CDR3 length is 18 residues. The CDR3 DNA sequence: TGTGCCAGCAGTTCGCCGGGACTAGCGGGAATAAGGGGAAACGAGCAGTACTTC. It encodes CASSSPGLAGIRGNEQYF.

This clonotype was detected only a few times. The chain combines TRBV5-8 with TRBJ2-7, with 13 bases fitting TRBD2. CDR1 and CDR2 from the germline V gene are SGHTS and YDEGEE. The CDR3 has 16 amino acids. The V gene end was trimmed by 7 bases and the J gene end by 0 bases; junction bases not matched to a gene: 7. CDR3: CASQLAGGASSYEQYF. DNA of the CDR3: TGTGCCAGCCAACTAGCGGGGGGGGCTAGCTCCTACGAGCAGTACTTC.

A note on this clonotype: The junction departs from germline at one end; a sequencing error may be responsible. The chain carries TRBV7-2 and TRBJ2-2; a possible D gene is TRBD2 (7 bases). The CDR3 consists of 15 residues. The germline gives CDR1 SGHTA, CDR2 FQGNSA. This CDR3 reads CASNLGGAVIGELFF. The CDR3 region has the DNA TGTGCCAGCAACTTAGGGGGGGCGGTGATCGGGGAGCTGTTTTTT.

V is TRBV14 and J is TRBJ1-1, with no clear D. The CDR3 has 13 amino acids. V shed 0 bases and J shed 5 bases, with 7 bases lying between them. CDR1 and CDR2 (germline): SGHDN, FVKESK. CDR3 residues: CASSQDIGTEAFF. The CDR3 DNA reads TGTGCCAGCAGCCAAGATATTGGGACTGAAGCTTTCTTT.

This clonotype was picked up one time. This chain connects TRBV9 to TRBJ2-1, with 7 bases fitting TRBD1. There are 15 residues in the CDR3. The junction had 8 bases not matched to a gene; V was cut back by 4 bases and J by 4 bases. Germline lookup yields CDR1 SGDLS and CDR2 YYNGEE. DNA for the CDR3: TGTGCCAGCAGCAGACAGGGTTGGGGTTACAATGAGCAGTTCTTC. Its translation is CASSRQGWGYNEQFF.

About this clonotype: This may arise from a read error, as a much more abundant clone is one base away. The CDR3 nucleotides are TGTGCCAGCAGCCTACTGACAGGGGTCACTGAAGCTTCCTTT. Residues: CASSLLTGVTEASF. This chain connects TRBV12-3 or TRBV12-4 to TRBJ1-1, with 8 bases identical to TRBD1. The length of the CDR3 is 14 residues.

This clonotype was detected ten times or more. The chain joins TRBV6-1 to TRBJ2-2, with 7 bases lining up with TRBD1. Trimming removed 6 bases from V and 4 bases from J; junction bases left unmatched: 5. From germline, CDR1 is MNHNS and CDR2 SASEGT. This CDR3 is built from 14 residues. CDR3 nucleotide sequence: TGTGCCAGCAGACGGACAGGCCTCACCGGGGAGCTGTTTTTT. Translating it yields CASRRTGLTGELFF.